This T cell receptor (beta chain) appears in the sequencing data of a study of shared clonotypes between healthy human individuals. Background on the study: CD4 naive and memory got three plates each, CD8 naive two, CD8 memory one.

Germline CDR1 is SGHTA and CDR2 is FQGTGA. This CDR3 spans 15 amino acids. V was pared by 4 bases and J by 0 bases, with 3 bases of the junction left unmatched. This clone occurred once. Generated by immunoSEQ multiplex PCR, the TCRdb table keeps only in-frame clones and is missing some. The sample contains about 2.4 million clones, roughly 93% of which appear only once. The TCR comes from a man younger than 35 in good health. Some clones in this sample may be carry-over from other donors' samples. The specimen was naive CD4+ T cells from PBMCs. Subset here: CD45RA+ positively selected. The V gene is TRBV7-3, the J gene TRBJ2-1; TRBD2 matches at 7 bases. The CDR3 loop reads CASSSTSDSYNEQFF. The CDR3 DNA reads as TGTGCCAGCAGCTCAACTAGCGACTCCTACAATGAGCAGTTCTTC.